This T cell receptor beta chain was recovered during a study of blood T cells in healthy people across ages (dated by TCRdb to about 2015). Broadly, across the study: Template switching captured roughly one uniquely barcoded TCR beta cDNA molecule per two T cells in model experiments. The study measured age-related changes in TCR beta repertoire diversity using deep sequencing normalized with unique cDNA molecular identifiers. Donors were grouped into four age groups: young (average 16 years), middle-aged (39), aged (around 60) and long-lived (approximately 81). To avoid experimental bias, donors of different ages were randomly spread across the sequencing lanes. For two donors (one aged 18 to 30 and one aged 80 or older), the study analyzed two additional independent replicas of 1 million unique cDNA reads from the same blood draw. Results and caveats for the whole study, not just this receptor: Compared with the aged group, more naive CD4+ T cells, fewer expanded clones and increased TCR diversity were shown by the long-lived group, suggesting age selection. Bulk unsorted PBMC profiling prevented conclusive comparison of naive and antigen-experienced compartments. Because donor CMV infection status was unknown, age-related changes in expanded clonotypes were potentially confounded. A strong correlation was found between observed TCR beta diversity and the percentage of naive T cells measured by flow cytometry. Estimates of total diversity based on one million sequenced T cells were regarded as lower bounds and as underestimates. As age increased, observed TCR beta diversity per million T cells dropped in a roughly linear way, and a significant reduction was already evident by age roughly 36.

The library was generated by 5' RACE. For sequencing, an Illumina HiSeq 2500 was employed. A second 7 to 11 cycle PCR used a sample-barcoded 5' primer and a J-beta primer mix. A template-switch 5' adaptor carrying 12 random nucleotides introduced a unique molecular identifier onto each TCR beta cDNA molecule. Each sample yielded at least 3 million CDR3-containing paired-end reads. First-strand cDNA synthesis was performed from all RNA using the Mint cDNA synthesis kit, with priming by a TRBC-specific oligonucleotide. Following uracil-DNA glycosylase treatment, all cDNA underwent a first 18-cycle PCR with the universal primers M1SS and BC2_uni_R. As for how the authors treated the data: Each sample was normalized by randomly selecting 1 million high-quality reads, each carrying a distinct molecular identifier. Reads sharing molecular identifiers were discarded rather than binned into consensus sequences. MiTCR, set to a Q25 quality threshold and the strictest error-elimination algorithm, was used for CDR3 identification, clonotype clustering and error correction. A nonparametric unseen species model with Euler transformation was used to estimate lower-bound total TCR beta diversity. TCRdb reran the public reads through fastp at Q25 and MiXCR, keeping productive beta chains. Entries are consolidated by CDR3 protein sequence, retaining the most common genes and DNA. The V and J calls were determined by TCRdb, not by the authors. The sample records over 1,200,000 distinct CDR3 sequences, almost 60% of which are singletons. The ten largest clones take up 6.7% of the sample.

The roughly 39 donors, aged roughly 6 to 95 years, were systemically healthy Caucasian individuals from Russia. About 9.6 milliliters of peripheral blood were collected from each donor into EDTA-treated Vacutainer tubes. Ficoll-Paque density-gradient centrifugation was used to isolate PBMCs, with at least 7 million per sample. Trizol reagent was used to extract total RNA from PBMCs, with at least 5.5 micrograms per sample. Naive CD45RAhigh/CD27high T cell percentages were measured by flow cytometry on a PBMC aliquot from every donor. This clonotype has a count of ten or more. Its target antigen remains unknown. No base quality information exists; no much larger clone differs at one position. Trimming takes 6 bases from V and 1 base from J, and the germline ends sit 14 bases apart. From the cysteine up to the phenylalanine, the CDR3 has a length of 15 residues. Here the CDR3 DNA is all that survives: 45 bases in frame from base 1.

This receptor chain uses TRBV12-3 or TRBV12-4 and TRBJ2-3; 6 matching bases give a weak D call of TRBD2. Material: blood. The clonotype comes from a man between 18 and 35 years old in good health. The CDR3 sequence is CASSPTGGGTDTQYF. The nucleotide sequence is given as TGTGCCAGCAGCCCCACCGGCGGGGGCACAGATACGCAGTATTTT.